Ten or more counts support the clone carrying this TCR beta chain. Its antigen is as yet unknown. A universal primer site was created by template switching, with the cDNA bearing unique molecular identifiers. TCRdb fed the 5' RACE reads into MiXCR, producing one record per CDR3 protein. In the table there are 400,000 to 550,000 distinct CDR3 sequences, about 13% of which are singletons. Germline V gene data show CDR1 as SGHTA and CDR2 as FQGNSA. The CDR3 spans 16 residues. With 2 bases clipped from V and 4 bases from J, the junction kept 6 bases outside the gene matches. The data derive from a study of identical twins. Study-wide results and caveats: Among beta out-of-frame sequences, excess sharing between twins appeared weaker. There is a chance that invariant MAIT and iNKT cells partially muddied zero-insertion analyses.

These data also featured in a second study, about yellow fever vaccine responses in identical twins.

V and J are TRBV7-2 and TRBJ2-1, with 9 bases identical to TRBD2. Material: CD4+ T cells sorted from blood. The receptor was isolated from a woman aged 18-30 years in good health. The CDR3 DNA follows: TGTGCCAGCAGCTTATCTCCTAGCGGGGTTTACAATGAGCAGTTCTTC. Its protein product is CASSLSPSGVYNEQFF.